This TCR beta chain was retrieved from a study of T cell changes during pregnancy in multiple sclerosis. Here immunoSEQ multiplex PCR was the method, and the copy in TCRdb shows in-frame clones only, minus some. The table shows 50,000 to 55,000 clones, with around 90% occurring only once. The TCR sequence derives from a female donor with multiple sclerosis, enrolled in a pregnancy study. The sequenced sample was CD4+ T cells from peripheral blood mononuclear cells, obtained in the third trimester of pregnancy.

CDR3 loop: CASSSSGGTYNEQFF. As DNA, the CDR3 is TGTGCCAGCAGCTCTAGCGGGGGGACCTACAATGAGCAGTTCTTC. The chain has TRBV11-3 and TRBJ2-1; 11 bases are shared with TRBD2. The CDR3 consists of 15 residues. The V gene end was trimmed by 4 bases and the J gene end by 2 bases; junction bases not matched to a gene: 1. In germline, CDR1 is SGHNT, CDR2 YENEEA.